This TCR beta chain was captured in a study of blood T cell repertoires in COVID-19. Overall study context: Material from acute and convalescent COVID-19 was sourced from the United States, Italy and Spain.

Trimming cost V 5 bases and J 2 bases, with 13 bases left between them. CDR3 size: 14 residues. Germline V gene data show CDR1 as PRHDT and CDR2 as FYEKMQ (reference sequence). As originally analysed: Reference gene primer amplification gave nucleated cell count estimates. Clones were read by immunoSEQ multiplex PCR, and TCRdb kept only the in-frame ones, dropping some. That table furnishes V, J and clone size, whereas the DNA furnished D and trimming. The top ten clones hold about 2.7% of a sample with about 270,000 clones, approximately 89% of them seen once. The participants were between about 18 and 90 years old and came from roughly 24 US areas. Donors of Cohort 3 who recovered were those that had two negative PCRs, clearance, or symptom resolution.

The genes are TRBV13 and TRBJ2-7; tentatively, D is TRBD2 (7 bases). The sequence came from a woman aged 18-35 years who had recovered from COVID-19. Source material: PBMCs or T cells enriched from blood (not recorded which). Here the CDR3 reads CASSRGGQTYEQYF. The CDR3 DNA follows: TGTGCCAGCAGCAGGGGGGGACAAACCTACGAGCAGTACTTC. Full variable domain (outside the CDR3, taken from reference TRBV13 and TRBJ2-7): AAGVIQSPRHLIKEKRETATLKCYPIPRHDTVYWYQQGPGQDPQFLISFYEKMQSDKGSIPDRFSAQQFSDYHSELNMSSLELGDSALYFCASSRGGQTYEQYFGPGTRLTVT.